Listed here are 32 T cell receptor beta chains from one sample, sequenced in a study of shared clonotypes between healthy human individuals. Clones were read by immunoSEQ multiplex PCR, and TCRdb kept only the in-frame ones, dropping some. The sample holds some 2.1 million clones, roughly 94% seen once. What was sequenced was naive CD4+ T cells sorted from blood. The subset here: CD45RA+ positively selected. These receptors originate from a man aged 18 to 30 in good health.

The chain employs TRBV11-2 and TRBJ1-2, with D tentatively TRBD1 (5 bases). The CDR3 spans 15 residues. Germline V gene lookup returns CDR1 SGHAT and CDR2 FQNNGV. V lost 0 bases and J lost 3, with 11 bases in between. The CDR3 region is CASSLDRDFHYGYTF. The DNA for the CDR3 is TGTGCCAGCAGCTTAGACAGGGACTTTCACTATGGCTACACCTTC.

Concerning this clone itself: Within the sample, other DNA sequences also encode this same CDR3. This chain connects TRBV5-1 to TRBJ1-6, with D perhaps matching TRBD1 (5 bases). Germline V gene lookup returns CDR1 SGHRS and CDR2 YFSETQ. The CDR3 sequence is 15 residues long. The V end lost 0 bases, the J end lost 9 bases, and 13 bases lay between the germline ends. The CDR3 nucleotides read TGCGCCAGCAGCTTGGCGGGGCAGGGTCTTTCACCCCTCCACTTT. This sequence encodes CASSLAGQGLSPLHF.

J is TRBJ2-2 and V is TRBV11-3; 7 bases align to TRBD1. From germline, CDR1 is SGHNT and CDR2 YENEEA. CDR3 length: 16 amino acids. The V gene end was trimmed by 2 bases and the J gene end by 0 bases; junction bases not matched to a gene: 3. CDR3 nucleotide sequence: TGTGCCAGCAGCTTACGACAGGGCTCGAACACCGGGGAGCTGTTTTTT. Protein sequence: CASSLRQGSNTGELFF.

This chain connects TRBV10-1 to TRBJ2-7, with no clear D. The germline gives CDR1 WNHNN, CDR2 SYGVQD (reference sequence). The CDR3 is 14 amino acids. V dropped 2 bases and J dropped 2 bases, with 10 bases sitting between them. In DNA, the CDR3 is TGCGCCAGCAGTGAGGTACATCGACCCTACGAGCAGTACTTC. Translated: CASSEVHRPYEQYF.

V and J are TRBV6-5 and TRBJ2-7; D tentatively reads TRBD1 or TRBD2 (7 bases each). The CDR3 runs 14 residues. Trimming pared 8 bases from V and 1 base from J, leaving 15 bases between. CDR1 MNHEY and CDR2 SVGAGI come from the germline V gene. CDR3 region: CASRGRGPSYEQYF. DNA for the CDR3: TGTGCCAGCCGGGGGAGGGGGCCGTCCTACGAGCAGTACTTC.

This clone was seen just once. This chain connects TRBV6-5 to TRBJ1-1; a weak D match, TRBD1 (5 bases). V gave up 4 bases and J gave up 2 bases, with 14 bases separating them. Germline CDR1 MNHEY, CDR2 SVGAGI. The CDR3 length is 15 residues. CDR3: CASSSPIQGNTEAFF. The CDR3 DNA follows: TGTGCCAGCAGTTCGCCGATCCAGGGCAACACTGAAGCTTTCTTT.

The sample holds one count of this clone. CDR3 residues: CATSRDQGAQETQYF. In DNA, the CDR3 is TGTGCCACCAGCAGAGATCAGGGAGCACAAGAGACCCAGTACTTC. The chain joins TRBV15 to TRBJ2-5, with D tentatively TRBD1 or TRBD2 (5 bases each). Between the trimmed V and J ends, which lost 0 bases and 2 bases, there was a span of 10 bases. CDR3 length: 15 residues. Germline loops: CDR1 LNHNV, CDR2 YYDKDF (reference sequence). Filled out from reference TRBV15 and TRBJ2-5, the complete variable domain reads DAMVIQNPRYQVTQFGKPVTLSCSQTLNHNVMYWYQQKSSQAPKLLFHYYDKDFNNEADTPDNFQSRRPNTSFCFLDIRSPGLGDTAMYLCATSRDQGAQETQYFGPGTRLLVL.

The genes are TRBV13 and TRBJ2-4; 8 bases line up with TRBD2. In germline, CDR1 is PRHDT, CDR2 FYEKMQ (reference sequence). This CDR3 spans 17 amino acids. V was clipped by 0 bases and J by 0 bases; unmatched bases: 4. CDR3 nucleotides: TGTGCCAGCAGCTTAGGCGGGAGGGCGCTAGCCAAAAACATTCAGTACTTC. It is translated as CASSLGGRALAKNIQYF.

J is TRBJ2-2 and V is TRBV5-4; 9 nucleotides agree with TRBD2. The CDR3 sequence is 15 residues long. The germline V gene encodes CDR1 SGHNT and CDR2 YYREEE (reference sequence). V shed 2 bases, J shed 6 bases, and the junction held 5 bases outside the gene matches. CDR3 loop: CASSLRGRAAGELFF. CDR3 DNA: TGTGCCAGCAGCTTACGCGGGAGGGCCGCCGGGGAGCTGTTTTTT.

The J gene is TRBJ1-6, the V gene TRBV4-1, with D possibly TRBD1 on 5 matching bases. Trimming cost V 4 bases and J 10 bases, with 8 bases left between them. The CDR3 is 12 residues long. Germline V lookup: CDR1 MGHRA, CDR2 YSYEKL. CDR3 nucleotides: TGCGCCAGCAGCCCGGGGGGGTCACCCCTCCACTTT. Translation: CASSPGGSPLHF.

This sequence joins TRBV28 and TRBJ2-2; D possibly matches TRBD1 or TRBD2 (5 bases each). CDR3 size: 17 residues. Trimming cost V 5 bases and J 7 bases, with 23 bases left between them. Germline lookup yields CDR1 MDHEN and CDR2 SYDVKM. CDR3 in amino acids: CASSVVIKQGVGGELFF. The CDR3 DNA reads TGTGCCAGCAGTGTCGTAATCAAGCAGGGAGTCGGCGGGGAGCTGTTTTTT.

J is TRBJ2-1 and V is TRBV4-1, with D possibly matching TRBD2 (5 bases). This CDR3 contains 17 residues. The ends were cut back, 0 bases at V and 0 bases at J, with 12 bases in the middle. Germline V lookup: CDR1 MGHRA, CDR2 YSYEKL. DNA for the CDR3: TGCGCCAGCAGCCAAGATGGAGGCAAGAGCTCCTACAATGAGCAGTTCTTC. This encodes CASSQDGGKSSYNEQFF.

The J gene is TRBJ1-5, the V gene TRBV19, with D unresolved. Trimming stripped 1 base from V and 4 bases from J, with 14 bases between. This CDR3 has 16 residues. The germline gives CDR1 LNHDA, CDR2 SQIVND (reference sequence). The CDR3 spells CASSIGLTVGNQPQHF. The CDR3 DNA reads TGTGCCAGTAGTATAGGGCTCACCGTCGGGAATCAGCCCCAGCATTTT.

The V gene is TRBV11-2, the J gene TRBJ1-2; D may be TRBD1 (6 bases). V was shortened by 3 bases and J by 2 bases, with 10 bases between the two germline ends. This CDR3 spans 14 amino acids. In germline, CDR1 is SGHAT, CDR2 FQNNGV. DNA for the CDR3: TGTGCCAGCAGCTTCCGAGGGGGAAACTATGGCTACACCTTC. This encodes CASSFRGGNYGYTF.

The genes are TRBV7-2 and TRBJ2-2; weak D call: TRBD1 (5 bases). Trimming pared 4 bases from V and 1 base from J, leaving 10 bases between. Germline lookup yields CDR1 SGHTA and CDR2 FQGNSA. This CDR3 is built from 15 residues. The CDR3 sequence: CASSSPRGNTGELFF. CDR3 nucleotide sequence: TGTGCCAGCAGCTCGCCTAGGGGGAACACCGGGGAGCTGTTTTTT. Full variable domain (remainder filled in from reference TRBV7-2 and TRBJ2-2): GAGVSQSPSNKVTEKGKDVELRCDPISGHTALYWYRQSLGQGLEFLIYFQGNSAPDKSGLPSDRFSAERTGGSVSTLTIQRTQQEDSAVYLCASSSPRGNTGELFFGEGSRLTVL.

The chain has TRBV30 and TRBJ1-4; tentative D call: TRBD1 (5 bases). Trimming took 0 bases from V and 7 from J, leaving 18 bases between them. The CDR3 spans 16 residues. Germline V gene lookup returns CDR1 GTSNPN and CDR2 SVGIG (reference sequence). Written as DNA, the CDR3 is TGTGCCTGGAGTGTATTTCGAAGGACGGGGGGTGAAAAACTGTTTTTT. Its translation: CAWSVFRRTGGEKLFF.

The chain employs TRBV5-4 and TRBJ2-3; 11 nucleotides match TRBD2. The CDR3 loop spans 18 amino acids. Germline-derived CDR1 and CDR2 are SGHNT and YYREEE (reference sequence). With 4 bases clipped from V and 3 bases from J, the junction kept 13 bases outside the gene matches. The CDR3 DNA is TGTGCCAGCAGCCCCGGAGTAGCGGGGGGGCGTGGAACAGATACGCAGTATTTT. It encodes CASSPGVAGGRGTDTQYF.

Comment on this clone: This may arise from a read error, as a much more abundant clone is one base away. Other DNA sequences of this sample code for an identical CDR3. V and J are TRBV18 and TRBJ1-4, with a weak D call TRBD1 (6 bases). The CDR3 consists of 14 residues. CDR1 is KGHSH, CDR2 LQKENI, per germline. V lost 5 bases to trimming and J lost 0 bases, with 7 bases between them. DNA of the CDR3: TGTGCCAGCTCATCAGGGGCAACTAATGAAAAACTGTTTTTT. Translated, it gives CASSSGATNEKLFF.

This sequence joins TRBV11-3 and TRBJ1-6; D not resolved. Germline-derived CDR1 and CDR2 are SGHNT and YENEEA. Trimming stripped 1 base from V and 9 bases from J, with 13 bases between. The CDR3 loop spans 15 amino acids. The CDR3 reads CASSLVAGGSSPLHF. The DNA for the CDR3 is TGTGCCAGCAGCTTAGTTGCCGGTGGGTCTTCACCCCTCCACTTT.

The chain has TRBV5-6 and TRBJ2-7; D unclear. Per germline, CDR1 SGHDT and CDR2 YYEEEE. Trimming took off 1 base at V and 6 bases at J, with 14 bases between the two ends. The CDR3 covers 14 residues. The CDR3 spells CASSLQEVSAEQYF. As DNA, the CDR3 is TGTGCCAGCAGCTTGCAGGAAGTTTCGGCCGAGCAGTACTTC.

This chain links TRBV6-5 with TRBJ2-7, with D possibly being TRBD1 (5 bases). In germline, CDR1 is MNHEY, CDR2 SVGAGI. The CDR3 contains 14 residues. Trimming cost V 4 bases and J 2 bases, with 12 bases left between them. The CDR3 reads CASSSTDTPYEQYF. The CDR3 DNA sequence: TGTGCCAGCAGTTCGACGGACACCCCCTACGAGCAGTACTTC.

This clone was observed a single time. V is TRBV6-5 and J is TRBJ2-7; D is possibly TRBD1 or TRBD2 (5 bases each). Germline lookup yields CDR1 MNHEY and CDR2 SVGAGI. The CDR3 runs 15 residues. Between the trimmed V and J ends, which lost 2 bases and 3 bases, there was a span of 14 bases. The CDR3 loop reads CASSYRPREIYEQYF. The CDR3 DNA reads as TGTGCCAGCAGTTACCGCCCCAGGGAGATCTACGAGCAGTACTTC.

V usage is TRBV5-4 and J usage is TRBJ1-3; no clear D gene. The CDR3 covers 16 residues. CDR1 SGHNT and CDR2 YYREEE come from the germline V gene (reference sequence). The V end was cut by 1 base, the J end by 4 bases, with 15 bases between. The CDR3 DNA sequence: TGTGCCAGCAGCTTGATAGGATCGGGCTGGGGAAACACCATATATTTT. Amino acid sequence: CASSLIGSGWGNTIYF. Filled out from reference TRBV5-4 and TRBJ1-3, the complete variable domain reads ETGVTQSPTHLIKTRGQQVTLRCSSQSGHNTVSWYQQALGQGPQFIFQYYREEENGRGNFPPRFSGLQFPNYSSELNVNALELDDSALYLCASSLIGSGWGNTIYFGEGSWLTVV.

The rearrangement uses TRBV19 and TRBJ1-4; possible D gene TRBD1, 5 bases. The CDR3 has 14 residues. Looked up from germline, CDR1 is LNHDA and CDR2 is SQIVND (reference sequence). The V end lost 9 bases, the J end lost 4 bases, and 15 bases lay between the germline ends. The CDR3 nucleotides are TGTGCCAGCTATACAGGCTTCGGTAATGAAAAACTGTTTTTT. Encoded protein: CASYTGFGNEKLFF.

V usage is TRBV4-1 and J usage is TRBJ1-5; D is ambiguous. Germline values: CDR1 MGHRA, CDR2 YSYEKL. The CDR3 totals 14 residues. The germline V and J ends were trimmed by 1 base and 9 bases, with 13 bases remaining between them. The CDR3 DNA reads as TGCGCCAGCAGCCAAGGGGTGATGGTGCGGCCCCAGCATTTT. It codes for CASSQGVMVRPQHF.

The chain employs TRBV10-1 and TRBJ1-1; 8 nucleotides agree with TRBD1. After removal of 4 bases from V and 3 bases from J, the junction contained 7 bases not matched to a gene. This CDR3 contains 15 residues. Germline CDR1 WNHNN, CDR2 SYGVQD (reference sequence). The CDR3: CASSAYQGAYTEAFF. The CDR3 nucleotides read TGCGCCAGCAGTGCTTACCAGGGGGCCTACACTGAAGCTTTCTTT.

CDR3 loop: CASSQTADFSGNTIYF. The CDR3 DNA sequence: TGCGCCAGCAGCCAAACGGCCGATTTCTCTGGAAACACCATATATTTT. V gene TRBV5-1 combines with J gene TRBJ1-3; no definite D call. CDR1 and CDR2 (germline): SGHRS, YFSETQ. The CDR3 has 16 amino acids. Between the trimmed V and J ends, which lost 4 bases and 0 bases, there was a span of 14 bases.

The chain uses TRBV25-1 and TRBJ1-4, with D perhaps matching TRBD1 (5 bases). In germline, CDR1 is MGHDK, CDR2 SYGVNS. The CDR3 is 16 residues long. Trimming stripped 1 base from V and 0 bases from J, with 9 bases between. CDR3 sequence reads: CASSELGRATNEKLFF. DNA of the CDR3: TGTGCCAGCAGTGAATTAGGCAGGGCAACTAATGAAAAACTGTTTTTT. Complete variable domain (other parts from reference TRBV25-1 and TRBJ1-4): EADIYQTPRYLVIGTGKKITLECSQTMGHDKMYWYQQDPGMELHLIHYSYGVNSTEKGDLSSESTVSRIRTEHFPLTLESARPSHTSQYLCASSELGRATNEKLFFGSGTQLSVL.

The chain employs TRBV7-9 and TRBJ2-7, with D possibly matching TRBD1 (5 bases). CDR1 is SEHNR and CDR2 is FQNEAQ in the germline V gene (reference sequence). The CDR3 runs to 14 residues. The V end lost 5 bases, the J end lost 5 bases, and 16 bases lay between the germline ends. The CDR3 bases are TGTGCCAGCAGCCTGGTCGGTGGGGCCAACGAGCAGTACTTC. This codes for CASSLVGGANEQYF.

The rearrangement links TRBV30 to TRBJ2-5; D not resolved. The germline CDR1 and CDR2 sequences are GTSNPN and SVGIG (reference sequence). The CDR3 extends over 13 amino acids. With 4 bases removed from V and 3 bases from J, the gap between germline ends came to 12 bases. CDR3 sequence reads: CAWTLGPKETQYF. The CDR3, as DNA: TGTGCCTGGACCCTCGGACCCAAAGAGACCCAGTACTTC.

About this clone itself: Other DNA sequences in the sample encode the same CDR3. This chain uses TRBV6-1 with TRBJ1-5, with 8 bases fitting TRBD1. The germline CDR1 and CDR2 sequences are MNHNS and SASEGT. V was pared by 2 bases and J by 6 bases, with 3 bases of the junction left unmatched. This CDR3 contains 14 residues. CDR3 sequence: CASSEQGASQPQHF. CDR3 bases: TGTGCCAGCAGTGAACAGGGGGCAAGTCAGCCCCAGCATTTT.

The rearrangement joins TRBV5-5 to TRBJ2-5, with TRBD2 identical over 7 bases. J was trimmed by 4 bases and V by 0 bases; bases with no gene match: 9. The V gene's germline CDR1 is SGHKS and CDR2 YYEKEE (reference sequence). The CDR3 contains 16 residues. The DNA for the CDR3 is TGTGCCAGCAGCTTGGGGCTGGGGAGGGGTCCAGAGACCCAGTACTTC. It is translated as CASSLGLGRGPETQYF. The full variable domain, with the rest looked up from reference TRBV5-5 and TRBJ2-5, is DAGVTQSPTHLIKTRGQQVTLRCSPISGHKSVSWYQQVLGQGPQFIFQYYEKEERGRGNFPDRFSARQFPNYSSELNVNALLLGDSALYLCASSLGLGRGPETQYFGPGTRLLVL.